The rows below give T cell receptor beta chains drawn from one sample of a study of blood T cell repertoires in COVID-19. Assay used: immunoSEQ multiplex PCR; TCRdb lists only in-frame clones, some missing. The sample lists 150,000 to 200,000 clones, less than 85% occurring once. Specimen: peripheral blood. These receptors were collected from a man aged 45-60 years who had recovered from COVID-19. Both conserved end residues are part of each CDR3. Fields, in order: V gene, D gene, clone size, J gene, CDR3 length, CDR3 protein, CDR3 DNA. The D gene is left open where the match is weak. Where a row states a size, it is once, few, many or the class of an expanded clone; other rows omit it.

>TRBV6-5|-|-|TRBJ1-2|11
CASSPLYGYTF
TGTGCCAGCAGTCCCCTCTATGGCTACACCTTC
>TRBV27|TRBD1|few|TRBJ1-2|15
CASSPGTGENYGYTF
TGTGCCAGCAGTCCGGGGACAGGGGAAAACTATGGCTACACCTTC
>TRBV19|-|-|TRBJ1-1|16
CASSSPPGFRVTEAFF
TGTGCCAGTAGTAGCCCTCCAGGGTTTCGGGTCACTGAAGCTTTCTTT
>TRBV5-1|TRBD1|-|TRBJ2-5|15
CASSLSDREGETQYF
TGCGCCAGCAGCTTGTCGGACAGGGAAGGAGAGACCCAGTACTTC
>TRBV7-3|TRBD2|-|TRBJ2-3|16
CASSLGVAGDPDTQYF
TGTGCCAGCAGCCTCGGGGTAGCGGGAGACCCAGATACGCAGTATTTT
>TRBV10-3|TRBD2|-|TRBJ2-2|17
CAISGGLAGVNTGELFF
TGTGCCATCAGTGGGGGACTAGCGGGAGTTAACACCGGGGAGCTGTTTTTT
>TRBV4-1|TRBD1|-|TRBJ2-1|16
CASSLTFAGGFNEQFF
TGCGCCAGCAGCCTCACTTTCGCAGGGGGCTTTAATGAGCAGTTCTTC
>TRBV9|-|-|TRBJ2-7|13
CASSVVPGSEQYF
TGTGCCAGCAGCGTAGTTCCAGGGTCCGAGCAGTACTTC
>TRBV9|TRBD2|few|TRBJ2-3|16
CASSPPPAGDSDTQYF
TGTGCCAGCAGCCCCCCCCCAGCGGGAGACTCGGATACGCAGTATTTT
>TRBV11-2|TRBD1|-|TRBJ1-1|16
CASSPTPTGRLVGAFF
TGTGCCAGCAGCCCGACACCGACAGGGCGGCTGGTTGGGGCTTTCTTT
>TRBV4-2|-|-|TRBJ2-3|14
CASSQTGGTDTQYF
TGTGCCAGCAGCCAAACCGGTGGCACAGATACGCAGTATTTT
>TRBV19|TRBD2|-|TRBJ2-7|14
CASSITSGSYEQYF
TGTGCCAGTAGTATAACTAGCGGGAGCTACGAGCAGTACTTC
>TRBV7-2|-|few|TRBJ1-2|13
CASSLVSGSGYTF
TGTGCCAGCAGCTTAGTATCGGGAAGCGGCTACACCTTC